A selection of T cell receptor beta chains follows, all from one sample in a study of B cell selection in AIRE deficiency. Assay used: immunoSEQ multiplex PCR; TCRdb lists only in-frame clones, some missing. In the table there are under 25,000 clones, 97% of which are singletons. Input material: conventional CD4+ T cells sorted from PBMCs. The source of these receptors is a human donor with AIRE deficiency. Both conserved end residues are part of each CDR3. Fields, in order: CDR3 DNA, CDR3 protein, J gene, D gene, clone size, CDR3 length, V gene. The D gene is left open where the match is weak. Rows give clone size only sometimes, using once, few, many, or a class for an expanded clone.

TGTGCCAGCAGCCCCCACACAGATACGCAGTATTTT	CASSPHTDTQYF	TRBJ2-3	-	-	12	TRBV7-2
TGTGCCAGCAGTGTGGCAGGGGGGCTGACAACTAATGAAAAACTGTTTTTT	CASSVAGGLTTNEKLFF	TRBJ1-4	TRBD1	-	17	TRBV6-1
TGTGCCAGCAGCACCCCAGGACGAGGCGGGGCCGGGGAGCTGTTTTTT	CASSTPGRGGAGELFF	TRBJ2-2	-	-	16	TRBV9
TGTGCCAGCAGCTCAAGAGGGGTCTATACTGAAGCTTTCTTT	CASSSRGVYTEAFF	TRBJ1-1	-	-	14	TRBV7-2
TGTGCCAGCAGCTTAAGTGGCGAGCAGTACTTC	CASSLSGEQYF	TRBJ2-7	-	-	11	TRBV11-3
TGTGCCAGCAGCTTAGGAGGGGCAGATACGCAGTATTTT	CASSLGGADTQYF	TRBJ2-3	-	-	13	TRBV7-9
TGTGCCTGGAGTCCGGGGAGACTAGCCAAAAACATTCAGTACTTC	CAWSPGRLAKNIQYF	TRBJ2-4	-	once	15	TRBV30
TGTGCCAGCAGCCTATTAGGGGAGTATGGCTATGGCTACACCTTC	CASSLLGEYGYGYTF	TRBJ1-2	-	-	15	TRBV7-2
TGCGCCAGCAGCCCTGGGCCAGGGAGCCGTATGAGCTACACCTTC	CASSPGPGSRMSYTF	TRBJ1-2	-	-	15	TRBV4-1
TGTGCCAGCAGCAGGGGTCCCGATAGCAATCAGCCCCAGCATTTT	CASSRGPDSNQPQHF	TRBJ1-5	-	-	15	TRBV2